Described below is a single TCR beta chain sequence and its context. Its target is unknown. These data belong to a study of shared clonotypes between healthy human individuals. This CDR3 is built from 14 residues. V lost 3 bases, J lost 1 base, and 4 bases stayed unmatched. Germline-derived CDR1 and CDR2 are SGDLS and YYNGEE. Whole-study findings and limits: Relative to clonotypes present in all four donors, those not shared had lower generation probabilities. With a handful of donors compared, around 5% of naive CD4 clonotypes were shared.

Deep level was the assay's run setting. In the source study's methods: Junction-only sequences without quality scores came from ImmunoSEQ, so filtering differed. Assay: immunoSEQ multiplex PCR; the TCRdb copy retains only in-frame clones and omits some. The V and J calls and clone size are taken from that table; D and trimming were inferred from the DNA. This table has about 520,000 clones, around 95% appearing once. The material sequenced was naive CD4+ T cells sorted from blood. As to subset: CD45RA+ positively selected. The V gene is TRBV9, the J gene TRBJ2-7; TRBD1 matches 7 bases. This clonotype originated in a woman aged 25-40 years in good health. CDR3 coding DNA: TGTGCCAGCAGCGAGACAGGGATTTCCTACGAGCAGTACTTC. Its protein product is CASSETGISYEQYF. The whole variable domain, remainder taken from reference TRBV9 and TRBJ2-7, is DSGVTQTPKHLITATGQRVTLRCSPRSGDLSVYWYQQSLDQGLQFLIQYYNGEERAKGNILERFSAQQFPDLHSELNLSSLELGDSALYFCASSETGISYEQYFGPGTRLTVT.